What follows are 21 T cell receptor beta chains derived from one specimen sequenced in a study of response to subunit inactivated influenza vaccine. One entry per CDR3 protein, called by TCRdb with MiXCR from the RT-PCR reads. Among some 480,000 distinct CDR3 sequences, about 10% were seen once, and the ten largest hold approximately 12%. This specimen was PBMCs from blood, taken more than 35 days after vaccination. The source of these receptors is a man aged 45-65 years who received an inactivated influenza vaccine.

CDR3 protein: CSASDPGHQETQYF. The CDR3 DNA reads TGCAGTGCTAGCGACCCGGGACACCAAGAGACCCAGTACTTC. This chain uses TRBV20-1 with TRBJ2-5; D possibly uses TRBD1 or TRBD2 (5 bases each). The CDR3 has 14 amino acids. V was clipped by 3 bases and J by 0 bases, with 11 bases between them. Per germline, CDR1 DFQATT and CDR2 SNEGSKA (reference sequence).

This chain uses TRBV20-1 with TRBJ2-7; TRBD2 matches at 7 bases. The trim removed 5 bases at V and 0 bases at J, leaving 10 bases unmatched. This CDR3 is built from 15 residues. Germline-derived CDR1 and CDR2 are DFQATT and SNEGSKA (reference sequence). The CDR3: CSASWGGSASYEQYF. CDR3 DNA sequence: TGCAGTGCTTCTTGGGGGGGATCCGCCTCCTACGAGCAGTACTTC.

This clonotype occurred a few times. The J gene is TRBJ2-3, the V gene TRBV4-3, with D uncertain. CDR1 is LGHNA and CDR2 is YSLEER in the germline V gene. The V and J ends lost 1 base and 4 bases respectively, with 9 bases between them. The CDR3 length is 14 residues. The CDR3 loop reads CASSQGLDADTQYF. The CDR3 DNA sequence: TGCGCCAGCAGCCAAGGACTGGACGCAGATACGCAGTATTTT.

This clonotype was found a few times. The V and J genes are TRBV5-1 and TRBJ2-7, with D unresolved. Trimming left V 1 base short and J 7 bases short, with 18 bases between. Germline V CDR1 and CDR2: SGHRS, YFSETQ. This CDR3 has 15 amino acids. The CDR3 spells CASSLNVVGSGEQYF. DNA for the CDR3: TGCGCCAGCAGCTTGAATGTGGTTGGATCGGGTGAGCAGTACTTC.

This clonotype was detected only a few times. The J gene is TRBJ1-1, the V gene TRBV7-2; tentatively, D is TRBD1 (5 bases). The CDR3 covers 16 residues. Germline loops: CDR1 SGHTA, CDR2 FQGNSA. The V and J ends lost 5 bases and 4 bases respectively, with 20 bases between them. The CDR3 bases are TGTGCCAGCAGCCCGGTTCCGGTGGGGGTGGGCACTGAAGCTTTCTTT. It yields the protein CASSPVPVGVGTEAFF.

The V gene is TRBV27, the J gene TRBJ2-1, with 8 nucleotides matching TRBD2. This CDR3 contains 17 residues. CDR1 is MNHEY and CDR2 is SMNVEV in the germline V gene (reference sequence). V was clipped by 5 bases and J by 4 bases; unmatched bases: 13. Here the CDR3 DNA reads TGTGCCAGCAGTCCGTTTGGTGTTAGCGGGATATACAATGAGCAGTTCTTC. Amino acids: CASSPFGVSGIYNEQFF.

This clonotype has a count of ten or more. The rearrangement joins TRBV20-1 to TRBJ2-3; tentatively, D is TRBD2 (7 bases). The germline V and J ends were trimmed by 1 base and 6 bases, with 17 bases remaining between them. There are 15 residues in the CDR3. Germline V gene lookup returns CDR1 DFQATT and CDR2 SNEGSKA (reference sequence). In nucleotides, the CDR3 is TGCAGTGCTAGAGGAGGGGGGAGGGCCCCGGATACGCAGTATTTT. Its translation: CSARGGGRAPDTQYF.

Turning to this clonotype: The germline gene is not matched at one end of the junction; a read error may be the cause. The chain joins TRBV7-8 to TRBJ2-1; no definite D call. The CDR3 contains 13 residues. The germline gives CDR1 SGHVS, CDR2 FQNEAQ. CDR3 coding DNA: TGTGCCTGCAGCTTAGGAAGGGTTTGGGAGCAGTTCTTC. It encodes CACSLGRVWEQFF.

There are a few counts of this clonotype. The chain recombines TRBV6-2 or TRBV6-3 with TRBJ2-7; D may be TRBD2 (5 bases). The V end was cut by 6 bases, the J end by 6 bases, with 18 bases between. Germline assignment: CDR1 MNHEY and CDR2 SVGEGT. The CDR3 is 14 amino acids. CDR3 nucleotide sequence: TGTGCCAGCAGCCAGAGGGTAGGCGTGAGCGAGCAGTACTTC. Its translation: CASSQRVGVSEQYF.

This clonotype was found a few times. The chain has TRBV12-3 or TRBV12-4 and TRBJ2-2; perhaps TRBD1 as D (5 bases). V was shortened by 6 bases and J by 4 bases, with 12 bases between the two germline ends. The length of the CDR3 is 14 residues. The CDR3 DNA is TGTGCCAGCAGCTTGGGGCACTCCACCGGGGAGCTGTTTTTT. This gives the protein CASSLGHSTGELFF.

This clonotype was seen at least ten times. The V and J genes are TRBV7-8 and TRBJ2-5, with no clear D. The V end lost 5 bases, the J end lost 5 bases, and 18 bases lay between the germline ends. CDR3 length equals 15 residues. CDR1 is SGHVS and CDR2 is FQNEAQ in the germline V gene. CDR3 sequence reads: CASSIDRIDGETQYF. CDR3 in DNA: TGTGCCAGCAGCATAGACCGAATTGACGGGGAGACCCAGTACTTC.

This clonotype has a count of ten or more. V gene TRBV7-9 combines with J gene TRBJ2-1; 7 nucleotides line up with TRBD2. The V gene's germline CDR1 is SEHNR and CDR2 FQNEAQ (reference sequence). This CDR3 comprises 15 residues. With 2 bases clipped from V and 3 bases from J, the junction kept 4 bases outside the gene matches. The CDR3 nucleotides are TGTGCCAGCAGCTTAACGGGAGGTCGCTACAATGAGCAGTTCTTC. Protein: CASSLTGGRYNEQFF.

A few counts support this clonotype. The chain is built from TRBV3-1 and TRBJ1-1; D is undetermined. The germline gives CDR1 LGHDT, CDR2 YNNKEL (reference sequence). CDR3 length: 17 residues. With 4 bases removed from V and 6 bases from J, the gap between germline ends came to 24 bases. CDR3 region: CASSPTGTTRGRAEAFF. CDR3 DNA sequence: TGTGCCAGCAGCCCGACCGGCACAACCCGAGGGAGGGCTGAAGCTTTCTTT.

This clonotype was observed a few times. This chain links TRBV5-1 with TRBJ2-7; 15 nucleotides agree with TRBD2. The CDR3 runs 14 residues. The V segment lost 4 bases and the J segment 7 bases; nucleotides outside the gene matches: 3. The germline CDR1 and CDR2 sequences are SGHRS and YFSETQ. The CDR3 reads CASSPGTSGGEQYF. The CDR3 DNA follows: TGCGCCAGCAGCCCCGGGACTAGCGGGGGGGAGCAGTACTTC. The full variable domain, in which reference TRBV5-1 and TRBJ2-7 provide the parts outside the CDR3, is KAGVTQTPRYLIKTRGQQVTLSCSPISGHRSVSWYQQTPGQGLQFLFEYFSETQRNKGNFPGRFSGRQFSNSRSEMNVSTLELGDSALYLCASSPGTSGGEQYFGPGTRLTVT.

The table lists this clonotype with many counts. The chain combines TRBV5-6 with TRBJ2-6, with 10 positions matching TRBD1. The CDR3 length is 18 residues. V lost 4 bases to trimming and J lost 2 bases; unmatched junction nucleotides: 9. Germline loops: CDR1 SGHDT, CDR2 YYEEEE. The CDR3 nucleotides are TGTGCCAGCAGCCAGCCGGGACAGGGGATTCCTGGGGCCAACGTCCTGACTTTC. Its protein product is CASSQPGQGIPGANVLTF.

There are many counts of this clonotype. The chain uses TRBV7-9 and TRBJ2-1; D not certain. CDR1 is SEHNR and CDR2 is FQNEAQ in the germline V gene (reference sequence). The CDR3 has 14 amino acids. Trimming took off 5 bases at V and 2 bases at J, with 10 bases between the two ends. CDR3 protein: CASSPGVTYNEQFF. Written as DNA, the CDR3 is TGTGCCAGCAGCCCGGGTGTAACCTACAATGAGCAGTTCTTC.

The genes are TRBV12-3 or TRBV12-4 and TRBJ2-7; TRBD1 matches 9 bases. V trimming: 5 bases; J trimming: 1 base; junction bases outside the gene matches: 6. The length of the CDR3 is 15 residues. In DNA, the CDR3 is TGTGCCAGCAGTCACACCGGGACAGGGTCCTACGAGCAGTACTTC. Translation: CASSHTGTGSYEQYF.

The V and J genes are TRBV3-1 and TRBJ2-7; D is perhaps TRBD2 (5 bases). The germline gives CDR1 LGHDT, CDR2 YNNKEL (reference sequence). V lost 1 base, J lost 7 bases, and 11 bases lay in between. There are 13 residues in the CDR3. CDR3 sequence: CASSQVGPGEQYF. Here the CDR3 DNA reads TGTGCCAGCAGCCAAGTCGGGCCGGGGGAGCAGTACTTC.

This clonotype came up a few times. This chain joins TRBV6-2 or TRBV6-3 and TRBJ1-1; TRBD1 is a possible D gene (6 bases). Germline values: CDR1 MNHEY, CDR2 SVGEGT. The CDR3 is 15 residues long. Trimming cost V 7 bases and J 1 base, with 16 bases left between them. For the CDR3, the DNA is TGTGCCAGCATCGGAGGGGGGCTCCCGAACACTGAAGCTTTCTTT. Amino acid sequence: CASIGGGLPNTEAFF.

The J gene is TRBJ2-1, the V gene TRBV7-9; the match to TRBD2 covers 11 bases. V was clipped by 6 bases and J by 4 bases; unmatched bases: 8. This CDR3 region has 16 residues. The V gene's germline CDR1 is SEHNR and CDR2 FQNEAQ (reference sequence). This CDR3 reads CASSIKTSGKYNEQFF. CDR3 bases: TGTGCCAGCAGTATAAAGACTAGCGGGAAATACAATGAGCAGTTCTTC.

This clonotype was counted only a few times. The chain links TRBV4-1 to TRBJ2-1; perhaps TRBD2 as D (6 bases). The CDR3 runs to 17 residues. The V end was cut by 0 bases, the J end by 5 bases, with 17 bases between. CDR1 is MGHRA, CDR2 YSYEKL, per germline. CDR3 loop: CASSQEREATVDNEQFF. In DNA, the CDR3 is TGCGCCAGCAGCCAAGAGAGGGAGGCCACGGTGGACAATGAGCAGTTCTTC.